This T cell receptor (beta chain) stems from a study of blood T cell repertoires in COVID-19. Study as a whole: Both acute and convalescent COVID-19 samples were obtained from the United States, Italy and Spain. Sample material is recorded as cDNA or gDNA derived from T cells, B-cell-depleted T cells, or PBMCs.

The CDR3 spans 15 residues. V was cut by 0 bases and J by 7 bases, with 10 bases left in between. Germline V gene data show CDR1 as LGHDT and CDR2 as YNNKEL (reference sequence). Authors' methods: Counts of nucleated cells, estimated from reference gene primer amplification, were obtained. Assay: immunoSEQ multiplex PCR; the TCRdb copy retains only in-frame clones and omits some. V and J calls and clone size come straight from that table; D and trimming were deduced from the DNA. This table holds approximately 9,000 clones, roughly 80% found once. The sample comprised peripheral blood. The source of this sequence is a human donor in a cohort sampled during active COVID-19. The rearrangement uses TRBV3-1 (or the pseudogene TRBV3-2) and TRBJ1-6; D possibly corresponds to TRBD1 (6 bases). The CDR3 loop reads CASSQERRGNSPLHF. CDR3 nucleotide sequence: TGTGCCAGCAGCCAAGAGCGCAGGGGAAATTCACCCCTCCACTTT.